This T cell receptor beta chain is drawn from a study of blood T cell repertoires in COVID-19. Study overall: Acute and convalescent COVID-19 samples came from the United States, Italy and Spain.

The protocol was immunoSEQ multiplex PCR, while the TCRdb copy is restricted to in-frame clones and leaves out a portion. This sample has 350,000 or so clones, with 92% found just once. This CDR3 has 14 amino acids. CDR1 and CDR2 from the germline V gene are SEHNR and FQNEAQ (reference sequence). J gave up 6 bases and V 5 bases, and 9 bases lay outside the gene matches. The sample consisted of PBMCs or T cells enriched from blood (not recorded which). V usage is TRBV7-9 and J usage is TRBJ2-7; TRBD1 agrees at 8 bases. The sequence derives from a woman aged 25-40 years who had recovered from COVID-19. CDR3 residues: CASSVVGTGSEQYF. Written as DNA, the CDR3 is TGTGCCAGCAGCGTGGTCGGGACAGGTTCCGAGCAGTACTTC.